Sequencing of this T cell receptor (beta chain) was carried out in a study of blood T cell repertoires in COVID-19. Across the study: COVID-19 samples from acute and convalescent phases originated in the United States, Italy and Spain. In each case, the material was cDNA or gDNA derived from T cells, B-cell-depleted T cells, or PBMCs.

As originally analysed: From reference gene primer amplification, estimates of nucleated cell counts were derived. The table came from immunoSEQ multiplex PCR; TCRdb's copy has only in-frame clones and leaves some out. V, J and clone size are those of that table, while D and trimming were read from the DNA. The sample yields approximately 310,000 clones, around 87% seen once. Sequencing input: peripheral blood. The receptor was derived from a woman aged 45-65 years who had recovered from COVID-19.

The CDR3 DNA follows: TGTGCCAGCAGCTCACGACAGGAAGGCTACACCTTC. It is translated as CASSSRQEGYTF. The V gene is TRBV7-9, the J gene TRBJ1-2, with D tentatively TRBD1 (6 bases). The ends were cut back, 4 bases at V and 8 bases at J, with 11 bases in the middle. The CDR3 totals 12 residues. Germline values: CDR1 SEHNR, CDR2 FQNEAQ (reference sequence).